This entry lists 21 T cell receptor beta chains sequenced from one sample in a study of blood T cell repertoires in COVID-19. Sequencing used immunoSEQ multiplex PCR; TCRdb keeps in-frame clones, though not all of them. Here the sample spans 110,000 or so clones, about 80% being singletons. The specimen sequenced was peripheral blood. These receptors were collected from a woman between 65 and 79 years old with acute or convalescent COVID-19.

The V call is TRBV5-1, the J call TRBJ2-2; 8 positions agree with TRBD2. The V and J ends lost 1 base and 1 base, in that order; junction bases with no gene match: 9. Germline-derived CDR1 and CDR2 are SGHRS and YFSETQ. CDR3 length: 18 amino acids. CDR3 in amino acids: CASSLRSSGWMNTGELFF. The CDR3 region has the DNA TGCGCCAGCAGCTTGAGGTCTAGCGGGTGGATGAACACCGGGGAGCTGTTTTTT.

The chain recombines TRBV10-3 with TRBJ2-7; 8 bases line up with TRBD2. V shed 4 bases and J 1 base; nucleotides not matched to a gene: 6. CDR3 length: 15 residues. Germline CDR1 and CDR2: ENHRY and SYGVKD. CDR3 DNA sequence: TGTGCCATCAGTGGACGACGGGAGGGTTCCTACGAGCAGTACTTC. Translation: CAISGRREGSYEQYF.

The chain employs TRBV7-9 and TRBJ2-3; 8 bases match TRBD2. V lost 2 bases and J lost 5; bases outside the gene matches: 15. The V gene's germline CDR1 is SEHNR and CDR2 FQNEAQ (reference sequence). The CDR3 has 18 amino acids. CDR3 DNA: TGTGCCAGCAGCTTATGGGGTCTCGGGGGGGCCTCATTAGATACGCAGTATTTT. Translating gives CASSLWGLGGASLDTQYF.

CDR3 in DNA: TGCAGCGTTGAGAAAGGGGAAAACACTGAAGCTTTCTTT. Translated: CSVEKGENTEAFF. The rearrangement links TRBV29-1 to TRBJ1-1; a weak D match, TRBD1 (5 bases). V dropped 3 bases and J dropped 2 bases, with 10 bases sitting between them. The CDR3 is 13 residues long. CDR1 is SQVTM and CDR2 is ANQGSEA in the germline V gene.

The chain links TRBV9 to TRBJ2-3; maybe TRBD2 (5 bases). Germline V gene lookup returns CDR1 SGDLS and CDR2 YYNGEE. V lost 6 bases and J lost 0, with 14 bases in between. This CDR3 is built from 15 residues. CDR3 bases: TGTGCCAGCAACTTTGGAGGAGCCAGCACAGATACGCAGTATTTT. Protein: CASNFGGASTDTQYF.

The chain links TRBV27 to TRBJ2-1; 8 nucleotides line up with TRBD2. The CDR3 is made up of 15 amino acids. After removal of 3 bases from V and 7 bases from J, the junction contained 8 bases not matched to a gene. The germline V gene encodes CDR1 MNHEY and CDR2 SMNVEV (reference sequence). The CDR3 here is CASSFVGRAGNEQFF. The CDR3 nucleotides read TGTGCCAGCAGTTTTGTCGGGAGGGCCGGGAATGAGCAGTTCTTC.

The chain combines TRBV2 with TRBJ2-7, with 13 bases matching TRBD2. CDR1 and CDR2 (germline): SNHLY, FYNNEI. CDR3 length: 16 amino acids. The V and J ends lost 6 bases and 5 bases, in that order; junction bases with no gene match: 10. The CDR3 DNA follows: TGTGCCAGCAGGGCCAGGACTAGCGGGAGTGGGGACGAGCAGTACTTC. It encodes CASRARTSGSGDEQYF.

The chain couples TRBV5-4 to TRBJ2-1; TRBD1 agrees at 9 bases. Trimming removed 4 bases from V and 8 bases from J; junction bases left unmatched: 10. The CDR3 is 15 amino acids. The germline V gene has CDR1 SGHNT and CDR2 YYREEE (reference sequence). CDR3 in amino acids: CASSTDRGGLYEQFF. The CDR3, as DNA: TGTGCCAGCAGCACGGACAGGGGTGGACTCTATGAGCAGTTCTTC.

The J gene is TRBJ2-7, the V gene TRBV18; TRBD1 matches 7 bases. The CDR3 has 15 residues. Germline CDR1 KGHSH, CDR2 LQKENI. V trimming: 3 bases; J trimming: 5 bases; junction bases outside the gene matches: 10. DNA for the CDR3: TGTGCCAGCTCACCCACAGGGGTCGGGCTCAACGAGCAGTACTTC. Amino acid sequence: CASSPTGVGLNEQYF.

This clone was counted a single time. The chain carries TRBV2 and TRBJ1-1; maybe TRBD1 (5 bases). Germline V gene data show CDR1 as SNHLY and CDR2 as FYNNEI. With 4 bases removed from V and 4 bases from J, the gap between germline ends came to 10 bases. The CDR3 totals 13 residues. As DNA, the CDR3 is TGTGCCAGCAGTGGTTGGCAGGGCACTGAAGCTTTCTTT. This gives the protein CASSGWQGTEAFF.

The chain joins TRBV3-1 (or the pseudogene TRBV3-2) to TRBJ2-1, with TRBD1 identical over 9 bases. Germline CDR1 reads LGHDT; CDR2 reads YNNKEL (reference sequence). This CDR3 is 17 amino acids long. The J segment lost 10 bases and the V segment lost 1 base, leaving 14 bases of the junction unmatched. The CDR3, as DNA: TGTGCCAGCAGCCAAGTTGGAGGGACAGGGCCAGGTCAGGAGCAGTTCTTC. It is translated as CASSQVGGTGPGQEQFF.

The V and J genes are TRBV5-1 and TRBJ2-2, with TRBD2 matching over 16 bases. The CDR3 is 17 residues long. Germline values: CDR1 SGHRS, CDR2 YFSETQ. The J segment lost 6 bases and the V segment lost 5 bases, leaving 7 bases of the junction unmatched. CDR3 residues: CASSPGLAGGGAGELFF. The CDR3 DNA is TGCGCCAGCAGTCCGGGACTAGCGGGAGGGGGCGCCGGGGAGCTGTTTTTT.

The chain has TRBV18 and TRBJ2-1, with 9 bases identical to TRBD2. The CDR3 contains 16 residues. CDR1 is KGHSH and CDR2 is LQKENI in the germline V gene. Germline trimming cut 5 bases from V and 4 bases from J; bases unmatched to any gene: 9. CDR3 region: CASSWASGNPYNEQFF. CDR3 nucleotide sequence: TGTGCCAGCTCATGGGCTAGCGGGAACCCATACAATGAGCAGTTCTTC.

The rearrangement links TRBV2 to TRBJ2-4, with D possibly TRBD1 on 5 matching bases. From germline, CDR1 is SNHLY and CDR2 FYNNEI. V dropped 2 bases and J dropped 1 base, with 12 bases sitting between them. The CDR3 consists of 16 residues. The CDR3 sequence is CASSEPDRFAKNIQYF. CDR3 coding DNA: TGTGCCAGCAGTGAACCAGACAGATTTGCCAAAAACATTCAGTACTTC.

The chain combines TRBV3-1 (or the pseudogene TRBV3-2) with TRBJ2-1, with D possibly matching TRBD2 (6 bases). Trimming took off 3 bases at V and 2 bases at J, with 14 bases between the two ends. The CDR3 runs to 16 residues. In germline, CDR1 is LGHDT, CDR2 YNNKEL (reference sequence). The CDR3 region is CASSHTGRGTYNEQFF. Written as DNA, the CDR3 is TGTGCCAGCAGCCACACCGGACGCGGGACCTACAATGAGCAGTTCTTC.

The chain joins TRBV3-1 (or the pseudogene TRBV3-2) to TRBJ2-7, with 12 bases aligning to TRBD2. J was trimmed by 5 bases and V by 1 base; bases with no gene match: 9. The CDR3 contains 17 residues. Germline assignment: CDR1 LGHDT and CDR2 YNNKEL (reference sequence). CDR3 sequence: CASSQVGLAGGWDEQYF. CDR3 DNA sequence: TGTGCCAGCAGCCAAGTTGGGCTAGCGGGAGGGTGGGACGAGCAGTACTTC.

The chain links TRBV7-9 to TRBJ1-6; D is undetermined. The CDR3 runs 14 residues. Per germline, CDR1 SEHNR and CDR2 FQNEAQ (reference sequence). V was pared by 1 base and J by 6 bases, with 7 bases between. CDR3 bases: TGTGCCAGCAGCTTAGAGCCCACTAATTCACCCCTCCACTTT. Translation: CASSLEPTNSPLHF. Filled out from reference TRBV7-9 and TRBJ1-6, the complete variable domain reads DTGVSQNPRHKITKRGQNVTFRCDPISEHNRLYWYRQTLGQGPEFLTYFQNEAQLEKSRLLSDRFSAERPKGSFSTLEIQRTEQGDSAMYLCASSLEPTNSPLHFGNGTRLTVT.

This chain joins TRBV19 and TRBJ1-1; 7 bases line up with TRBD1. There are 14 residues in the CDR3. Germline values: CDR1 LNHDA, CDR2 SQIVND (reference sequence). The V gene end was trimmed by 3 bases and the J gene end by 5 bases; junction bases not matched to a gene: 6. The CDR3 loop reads CASSIPGGRTEAFF. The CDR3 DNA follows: TGTGCCAGTAGTATTCCAGGGGGAAGGACTGAAGCTTTCTTT.

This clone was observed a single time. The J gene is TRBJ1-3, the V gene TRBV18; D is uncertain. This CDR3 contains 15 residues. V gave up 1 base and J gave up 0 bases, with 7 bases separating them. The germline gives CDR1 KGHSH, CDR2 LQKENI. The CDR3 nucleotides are TGTGCCAGCTCACCACAAGGGAGCTCTGGAAACACCATATATTTT. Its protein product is CASSPQGSSGNTIYF.

The CDR3 protein is CASSHPGASGNTGELFF. DNA of the CDR3: TGTGCCAGCAGCCACCCTGGGGCTAGCGGGAACACCGGGGAGCTGTTTTTT. The chain has TRBV3-1 (or the pseudogene TRBV3-2) and TRBJ2-2, with 7 bases matching TRBD2. V gave up 3 bases and J gave up 1 base; unmatched junction bases: 8. Germline CDR1 and CDR2: LGHDT and YNNKEL (reference sequence). This CDR3 is 17 amino acids long.

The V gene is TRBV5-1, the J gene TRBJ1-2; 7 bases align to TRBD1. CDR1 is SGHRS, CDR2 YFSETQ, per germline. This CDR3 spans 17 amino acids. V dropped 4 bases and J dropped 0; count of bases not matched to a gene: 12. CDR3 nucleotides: TGCGCCAGCAGCGCAACCCTGGGACAGCCGGCTAACTATGGCTACACCTTC. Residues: CASSATLGQPANYGYTF. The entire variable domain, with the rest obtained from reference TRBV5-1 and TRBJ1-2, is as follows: KAGVTQTPRYLIKTRGQQVTLSCSPISGHRSVSWYQQTPGQGLQFLFEYFSETQRNKGNFPGRFSGRQFSNSRSEMNVSTLELGDSALYLCASSATLGQPANYGYTFGSGTRLTVV.